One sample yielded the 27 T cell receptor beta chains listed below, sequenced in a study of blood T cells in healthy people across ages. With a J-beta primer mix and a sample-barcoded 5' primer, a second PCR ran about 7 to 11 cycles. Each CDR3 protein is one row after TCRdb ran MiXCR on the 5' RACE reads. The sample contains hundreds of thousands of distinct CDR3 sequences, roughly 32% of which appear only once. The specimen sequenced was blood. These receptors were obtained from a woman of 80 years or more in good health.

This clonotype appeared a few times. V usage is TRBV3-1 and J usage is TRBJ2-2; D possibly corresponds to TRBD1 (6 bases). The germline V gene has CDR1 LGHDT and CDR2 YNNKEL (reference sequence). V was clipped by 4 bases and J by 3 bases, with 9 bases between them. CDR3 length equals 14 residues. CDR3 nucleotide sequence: TGTGCCAGCAGCCTTAGGACAGACACCGGGGAGCTGTTTTTT. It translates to CASSLRTDTGELFF.

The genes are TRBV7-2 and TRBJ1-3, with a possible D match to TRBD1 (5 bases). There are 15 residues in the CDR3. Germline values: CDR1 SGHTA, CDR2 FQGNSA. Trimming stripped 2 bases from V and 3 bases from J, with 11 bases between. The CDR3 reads CASSLRGGFGNTIYF. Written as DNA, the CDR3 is TGTGCCAGCAGCTTAAGGGGAGGGTTTGGAAACACCATATATTTT.

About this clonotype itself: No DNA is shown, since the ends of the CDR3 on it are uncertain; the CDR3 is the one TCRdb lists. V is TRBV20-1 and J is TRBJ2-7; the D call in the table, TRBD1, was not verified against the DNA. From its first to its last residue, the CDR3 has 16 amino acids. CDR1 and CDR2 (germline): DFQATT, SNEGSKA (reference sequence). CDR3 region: CSARDIGGKGGEQYFF.

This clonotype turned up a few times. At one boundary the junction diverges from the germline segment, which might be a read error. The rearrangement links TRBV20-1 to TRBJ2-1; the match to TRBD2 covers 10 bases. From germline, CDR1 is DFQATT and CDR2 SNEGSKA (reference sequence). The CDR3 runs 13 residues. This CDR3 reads CSAPSGGYSEQFF. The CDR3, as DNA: TGCAGTGCTCCTAGCGGGGGTTACAGTGAGCAGTTCTTC.

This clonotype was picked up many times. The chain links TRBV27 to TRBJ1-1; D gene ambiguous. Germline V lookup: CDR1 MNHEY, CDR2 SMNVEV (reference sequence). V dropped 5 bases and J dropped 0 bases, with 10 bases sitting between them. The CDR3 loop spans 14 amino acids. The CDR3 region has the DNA TGTGCCAGCAGTCCCGGACGGGTGAACACTGAAGCTTTCTTT. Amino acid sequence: CASSPGRVNTEAFF.

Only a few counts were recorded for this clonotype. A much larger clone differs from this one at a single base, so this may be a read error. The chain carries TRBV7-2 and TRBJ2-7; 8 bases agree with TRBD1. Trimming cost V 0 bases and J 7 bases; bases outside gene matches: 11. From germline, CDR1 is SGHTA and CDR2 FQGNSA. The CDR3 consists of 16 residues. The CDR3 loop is CASSLARDRFNNEQYF. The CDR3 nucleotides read TGTGCCAGCAGCTTAGCCAGGGACAGGTTCAACAATGAGCAGTACTTC.

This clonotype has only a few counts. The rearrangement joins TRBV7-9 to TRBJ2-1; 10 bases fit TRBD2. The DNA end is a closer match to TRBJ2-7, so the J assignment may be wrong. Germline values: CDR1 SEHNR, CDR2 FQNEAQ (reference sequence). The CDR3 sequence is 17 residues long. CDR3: CASSFQRGGSSYNEQYF. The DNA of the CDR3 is TGTGCCAGCAGCTTTCAGCGGGGGGGAAGCTCCTACAATGAGCAGTACTTC.

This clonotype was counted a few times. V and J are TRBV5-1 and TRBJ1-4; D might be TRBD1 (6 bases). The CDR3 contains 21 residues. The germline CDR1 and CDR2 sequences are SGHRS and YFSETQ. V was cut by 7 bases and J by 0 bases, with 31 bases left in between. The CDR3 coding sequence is TGCGCCAGCTTCTTGGAGGGGGGAATGGGAAAAGTCGGGGCAACTAATGAAAAACTGTTTTTT. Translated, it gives CASFLEGGMGKVGATNEKLFF.

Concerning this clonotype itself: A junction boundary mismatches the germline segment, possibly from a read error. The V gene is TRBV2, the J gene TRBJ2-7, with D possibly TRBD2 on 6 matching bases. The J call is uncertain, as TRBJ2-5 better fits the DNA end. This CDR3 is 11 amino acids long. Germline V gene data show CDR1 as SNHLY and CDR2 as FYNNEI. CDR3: CVSSGSETQYF. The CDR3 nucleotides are TGTGTCAGCAGCGGGTCAGAGACCCAGTACTTC.

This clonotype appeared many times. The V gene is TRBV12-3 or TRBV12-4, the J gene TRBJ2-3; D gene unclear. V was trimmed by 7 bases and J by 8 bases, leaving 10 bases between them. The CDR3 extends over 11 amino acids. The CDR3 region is CASTAAVTQYF. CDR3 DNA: TGTGCCAGCACCGCCGCGGTTACGCAGTATTTT.

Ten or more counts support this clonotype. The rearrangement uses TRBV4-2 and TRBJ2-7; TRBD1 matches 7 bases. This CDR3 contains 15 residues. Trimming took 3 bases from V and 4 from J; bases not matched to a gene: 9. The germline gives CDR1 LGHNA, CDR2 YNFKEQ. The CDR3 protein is CASSHSQGNKYEQYF. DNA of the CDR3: TGTGCCAGCAGCCACTCACAGGGGAATAAATACGAGCAGTACTTC.

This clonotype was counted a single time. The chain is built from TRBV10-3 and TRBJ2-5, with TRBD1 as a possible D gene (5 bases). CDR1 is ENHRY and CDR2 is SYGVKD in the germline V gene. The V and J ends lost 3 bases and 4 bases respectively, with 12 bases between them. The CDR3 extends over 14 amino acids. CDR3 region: CAISDREVSETQYF. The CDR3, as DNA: TGTGCCATCAGTGACAGGGAAGTATCAGAGACCCAGTACTTC.

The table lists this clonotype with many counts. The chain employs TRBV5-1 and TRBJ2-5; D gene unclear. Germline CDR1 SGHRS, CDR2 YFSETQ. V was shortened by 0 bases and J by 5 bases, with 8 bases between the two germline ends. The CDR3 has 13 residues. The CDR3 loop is CASSLDPTETQYF. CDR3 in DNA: TGCGCCAGCAGCTTGGACCCAACGGAGACCCAGTACTTC. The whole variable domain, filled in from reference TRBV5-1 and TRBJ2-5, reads KAGVTQTPRYLIKTRGQQVTLSCSPISGHRSVSWYQQTPGQGLQFLFEYFSETQRNKGNFPGRFSGRQFSNSRSEMNVSTLELGDSALYLCASSLDPTETQYFGPGTRLLVL.

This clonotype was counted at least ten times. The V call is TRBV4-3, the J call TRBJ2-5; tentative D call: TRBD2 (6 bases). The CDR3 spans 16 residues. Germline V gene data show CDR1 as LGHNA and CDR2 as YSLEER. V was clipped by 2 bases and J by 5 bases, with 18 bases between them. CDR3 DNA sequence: TGCGCCAGCAGCCAATCCCCCCCCGGGGGTATGGAGACCCAGTACTTC. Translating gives CASSQSPPGGMETQYF.

In DNA form, the CDR3 reads TGTGCCAGCAGCTTGACTAGGGGGCGCGAGGATACGCAGTATTTT. Its protein product is CASSLTRGREDTQYF. The chain carries TRBV7-3 and TRBJ2-3, with D perhaps matching TRBD1 (7 bases). V lost 3 bases to trimming and J lost 6 bases, with 16 bases between them. The germline V gene has CDR1 SGHTA and CDR2 FQGTGA. The CDR3 totals 15 residues. Full variable domain (remainder filled in from reference TRBV7-3 and TRBJ2-3): GAGVSQTPSNKVTEKGKYVELRCDPISGHTALYWYRQSLGQGPEFLIYFQGTGAADDSGLPNDRFFAVRPEGSVSTLKIQRTERGDSAVYLCASSLTRGREDTQYFGPGTRLTVL.

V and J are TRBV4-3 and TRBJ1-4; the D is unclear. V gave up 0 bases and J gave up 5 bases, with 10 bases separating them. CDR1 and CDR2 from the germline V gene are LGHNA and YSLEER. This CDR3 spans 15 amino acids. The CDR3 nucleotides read TGCGCCAGCAGCCAAGACTTCGCCCAGAATGAAAAACTGTTTTTT. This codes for CASSQDFAQNEKLFF.

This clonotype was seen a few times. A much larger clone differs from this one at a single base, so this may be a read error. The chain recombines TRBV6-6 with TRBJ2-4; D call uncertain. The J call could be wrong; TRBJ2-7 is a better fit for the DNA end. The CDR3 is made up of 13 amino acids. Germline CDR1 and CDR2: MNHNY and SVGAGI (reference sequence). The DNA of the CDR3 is TGTGCCAGCTCCCTCTTAAACCCCCCCGAGCAGTACTTC. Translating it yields CASSLLNPPEQYF.

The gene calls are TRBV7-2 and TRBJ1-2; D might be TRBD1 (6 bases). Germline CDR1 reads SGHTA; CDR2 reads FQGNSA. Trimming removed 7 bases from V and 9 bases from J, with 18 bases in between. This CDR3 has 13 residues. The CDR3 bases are TGTGCCAGCACCTTCTCAGGGACAATTAGCTACACCTTC. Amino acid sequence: CASTFSGTISYTF.

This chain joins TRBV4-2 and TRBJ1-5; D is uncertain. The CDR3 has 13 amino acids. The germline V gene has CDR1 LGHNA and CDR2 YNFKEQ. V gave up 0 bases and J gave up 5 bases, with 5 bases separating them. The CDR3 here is CASSQDSDQPQHF. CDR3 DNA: TGTGCCAGCAGCCAAGATTCGGATCAGCCCCAGCATTTT.

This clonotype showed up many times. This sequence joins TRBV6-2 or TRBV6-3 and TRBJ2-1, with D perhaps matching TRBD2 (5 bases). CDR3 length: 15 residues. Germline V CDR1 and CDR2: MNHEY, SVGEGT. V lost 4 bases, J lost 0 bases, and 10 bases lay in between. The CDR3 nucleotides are TGTGCCAGCAGTTCCGAGGGAAACTCCTACAATGAGCAGTTCTTC. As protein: CASSSEGNSYNEQFF.

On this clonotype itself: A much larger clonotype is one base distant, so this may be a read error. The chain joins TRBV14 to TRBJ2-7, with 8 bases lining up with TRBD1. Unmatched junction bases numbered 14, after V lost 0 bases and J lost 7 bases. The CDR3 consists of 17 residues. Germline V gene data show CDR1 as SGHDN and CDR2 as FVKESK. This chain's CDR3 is CASSQELGQGALNEQYF. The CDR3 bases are TGTGCCAGCAGCCAAGAATTGGGGCAGGGGGCGCTTAATGAGCAGTACTTC.

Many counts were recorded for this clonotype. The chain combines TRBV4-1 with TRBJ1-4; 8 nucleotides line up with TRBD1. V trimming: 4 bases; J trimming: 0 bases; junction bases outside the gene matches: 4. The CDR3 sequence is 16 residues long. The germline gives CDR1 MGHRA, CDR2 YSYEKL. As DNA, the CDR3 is TGCGCCAGCAGCCGAGTACAGGGGGCAACTAATGAAAAACTGTTTTTT. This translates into CASSRVQGATNEKLFF.

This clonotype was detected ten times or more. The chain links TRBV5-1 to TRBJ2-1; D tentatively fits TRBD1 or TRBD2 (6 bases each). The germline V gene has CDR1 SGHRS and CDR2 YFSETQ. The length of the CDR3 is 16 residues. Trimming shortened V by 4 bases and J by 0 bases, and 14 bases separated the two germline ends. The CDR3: CASSQGGGSSYNEQFF. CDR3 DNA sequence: TGCGCCAGCAGCCAAGGGGGAGGTAGCTCCTACAATGAGCAGTTCTTC.

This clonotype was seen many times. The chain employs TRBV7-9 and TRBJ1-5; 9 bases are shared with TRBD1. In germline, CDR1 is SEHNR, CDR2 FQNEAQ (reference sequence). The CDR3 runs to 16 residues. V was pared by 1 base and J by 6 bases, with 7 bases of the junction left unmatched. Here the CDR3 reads CASSLVTGGDGQPQHF. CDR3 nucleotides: TGTGCCAGCAGCTTAGTAACAGGGGGCGACGGTCAGCCCCAGCATTTT.

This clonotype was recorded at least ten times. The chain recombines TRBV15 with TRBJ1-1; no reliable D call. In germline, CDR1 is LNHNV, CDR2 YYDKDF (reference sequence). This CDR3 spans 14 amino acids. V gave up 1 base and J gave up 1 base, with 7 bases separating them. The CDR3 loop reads CATSRVRKNTEAFF. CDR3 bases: TGTGCCACCAGCAGAGTACGTAAGAACACTGAAGCTTTCTTT.

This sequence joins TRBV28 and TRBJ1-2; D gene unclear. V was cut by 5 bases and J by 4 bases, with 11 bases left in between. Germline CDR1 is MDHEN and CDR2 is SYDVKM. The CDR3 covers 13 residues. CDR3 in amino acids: CASSPEVPYGYTF. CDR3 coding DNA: TGTGCCAGCAGTCCAGAGGTACCCTATGGCTACACCTTC.

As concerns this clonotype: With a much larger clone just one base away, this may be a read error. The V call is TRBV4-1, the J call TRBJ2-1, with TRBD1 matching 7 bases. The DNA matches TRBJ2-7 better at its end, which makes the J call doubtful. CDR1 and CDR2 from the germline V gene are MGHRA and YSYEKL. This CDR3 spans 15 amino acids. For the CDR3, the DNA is TGCGCCAGCAGCAATACAGGGGCTGCCTACAATGAGCAGTACTTC. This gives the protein CASSNTGAAYNEQYF.